This entry concerns a single TCR beta chain. Its cognate antigen is unknown. The ends were cut back, 4 bases at V and 4 bases at J, with 17 bases in the middle. Germline assignment: CDR1 MGHDK and CDR2 SYGVNS. CDR3 length: 16 amino acids. The data stem from a study of CD8+CD57+ T cells in acquired aplastic anemia. Study as a whole: An average of roughly 3 ug of DNA was obtained from sorted CD4+ and CD8+ cells.

Researchers used genomic DNA as the template to profile TCR beta VDJ and CDR3. A single record per CDR3 protein comes from TCRdb applying MiXCR to the reads. The sample lists about 220,000 distinct CDR3 sequences, 34% seen once, with 0.95% to 1.2% in the top ten. Overall study results and limits: Patients and controls shared just under 30 CD8+ CDR3 sequences, highly expressed in patients.

The chain carries TRBV25-1 and TRBJ1-3; a possible D gene is TRBD1 (5 bases). Sample: sorted CD4+, CD8+, or CD8+CD57+ T cells (not recorded which) from PBMCs. This clonotype was sampled from a human donor in good health, serving as a control. CDR3 region: CASSAWTRDSGNTIYF. As DNA, the CDR3 is TGTGCCAGCAGTGCGTGGACGAGGGACTCCGGAAACACCATATATTTT.